This T cell receptor (beta chain) is from a study of T cells after yellow fever vaccination. Looking at the study overall: Researchers used SMART-Seq v4 Ultra Low Input to prepare fractions that had low cell numbers.

TCRdb processed the 5' RACE reads anew with MiXCR; each CDR3 protein has one entry. The sample carries 250,000 to 400,000 distinct CDR3 sequences, approximately 4% recorded once. Study outcomes and limitations: Most primary-vaccination clones reappeared after the booster (more than 95% CD4, approximately 88% CD8). Peaking faster, on day 5 versus 15, the secondary response was nonetheless weaker. Highly abundant clonotypes carried over from the bulk population could end up in FACS-sorted repertoires as contaminants.

This clonotype was counted only a few times. Antigen: not known. J gave up 5 bases and V 6 bases, and 9 bases lay outside the gene matches. The CDR3 consists of 15 residues. Germline assignment: CDR1 SGHTA and CDR2 FQGNSA. The clonotype comes from a young man who received the YFV17D yellow fever vaccine. Sample: PBMCs, taken 5 days after the yellow fever booster vaccination. The chain uses TRBV7-2 and TRBJ2-5; 10 nucleotides align to TRBD2. The CDR3 DNA reads as TGTGCCAGCAGTCCCACTAGCGGGGTTATTGAGACCCAGTACTTC. Translated, it gives CASSPTSGVIETQYF.